This T cell receptor (beta chain) was retrieved from a study of blood T cell repertoires in COVID-19. Overall study: Acute and convalescent COVID-19 samples came from the United States, Italy and Spain.

In the study's own analysis: Amplification from reference gene primers served as the basis for estimated nucleated cell counts. Using immunoSEQ multiplex PCR, the repertoire was profiled, and TCRdb retains in-frame clones only, with some absent. V and J calls and clone size are given by that table; D and trimming were obtained from the DNA. The sample gives over 200,000 clones, approximately 83% of which show up once; less than 4% is in the top ten. The V gene's germline CDR1 is SGHVS and CDR2 FNYEAQ. Trimming took off 0 bases at V and 5 bases at J, with 11 bases between the two ends. The CDR3 has 15 residues.

Material for sequencing was peripheral blood. This receptor was identified in a woman aged 25 to 45 who had recovered from COVID-19. V is TRBV7-6 and J is TRBJ2-1, with a weak D call TRBD2 (6 bases). CDR3 in DNA: TGTGCCAGCAGCTTAGCGCAGGGCGGGGACAATGAGCAGTTCTTC. It encodes CASSLAQGGDNEQFF.